This record looks at one TCR beta chain sequence and its context. The antigen is not known. V was clipped by 2 bases and J by 3 bases, with 8 bases between them. This CDR3 is 13 amino acids long. Germline CDR1 reads SGHDT; CDR2 reads YYEEEE. The data originate from a study of T cell responses to AZD1222 COVID-19 vaccine. The study, taken as a whole, reports: An increase in Spike-specific TCR breadth and depth was observed after two AZD1222 doses.

Produced via immunoSEQ multiplex PCR; TCRdb's table is partial and in-frame only. The table includes 210,000 or so clones, about 93% detected once. The sequencing used peripheral blood, collected on day 0 of MenACWY control vaccination. This sequence joins TRBV5-6 and TRBJ2-5; D tentatively reads TRBD1 or TRBD2 (5 bases each). The sequence came from an adult in good health. CDR3 in DNA: TGTGCCAGCAGCTTTAGAGGGGAAGAGACCCAGTACTTC. Translated: CASSFRGEETQYF.